This T cell receptor (beta chain) was obtained from a study of OX40 agonist ivuxolimab in advanced cancers. Study overall: The dose of intravenous ivuxolimab that patients received every 2 weeks ranged from 0.01 to 10 mg/kg.

Clones were read by immunoSEQ multiplex PCR, and TCRdb kept only the in-frame ones, dropping some. This table has under 90,000 clones, 90% appearing once. Trimming removed 7 bases from V and 2 bases from J, with 19 bases in between. This CDR3 has 15 residues. Germline V gene data show CDR1 as SGHRS and CDR2 as YFSETQ. The origin of this receptor is an adult with an advanced solid tumor such as melanoma, head and neck, liver or kidney cancer. The chain links TRBV5-1 to TRBJ2-7; weak D call: TRBD2 (7 bases). This sample comprised CD4+ or CD8+ T cells sorted from blood, obtained in a trial of the OX40 agonist ivuxolimab. The CDR3: CASGEGGSATYEQYF. CDR3 bases: TGCGCCAGCGGTGAGGGGGGGTCTGCCACCTACGAGCAGTACTTC.